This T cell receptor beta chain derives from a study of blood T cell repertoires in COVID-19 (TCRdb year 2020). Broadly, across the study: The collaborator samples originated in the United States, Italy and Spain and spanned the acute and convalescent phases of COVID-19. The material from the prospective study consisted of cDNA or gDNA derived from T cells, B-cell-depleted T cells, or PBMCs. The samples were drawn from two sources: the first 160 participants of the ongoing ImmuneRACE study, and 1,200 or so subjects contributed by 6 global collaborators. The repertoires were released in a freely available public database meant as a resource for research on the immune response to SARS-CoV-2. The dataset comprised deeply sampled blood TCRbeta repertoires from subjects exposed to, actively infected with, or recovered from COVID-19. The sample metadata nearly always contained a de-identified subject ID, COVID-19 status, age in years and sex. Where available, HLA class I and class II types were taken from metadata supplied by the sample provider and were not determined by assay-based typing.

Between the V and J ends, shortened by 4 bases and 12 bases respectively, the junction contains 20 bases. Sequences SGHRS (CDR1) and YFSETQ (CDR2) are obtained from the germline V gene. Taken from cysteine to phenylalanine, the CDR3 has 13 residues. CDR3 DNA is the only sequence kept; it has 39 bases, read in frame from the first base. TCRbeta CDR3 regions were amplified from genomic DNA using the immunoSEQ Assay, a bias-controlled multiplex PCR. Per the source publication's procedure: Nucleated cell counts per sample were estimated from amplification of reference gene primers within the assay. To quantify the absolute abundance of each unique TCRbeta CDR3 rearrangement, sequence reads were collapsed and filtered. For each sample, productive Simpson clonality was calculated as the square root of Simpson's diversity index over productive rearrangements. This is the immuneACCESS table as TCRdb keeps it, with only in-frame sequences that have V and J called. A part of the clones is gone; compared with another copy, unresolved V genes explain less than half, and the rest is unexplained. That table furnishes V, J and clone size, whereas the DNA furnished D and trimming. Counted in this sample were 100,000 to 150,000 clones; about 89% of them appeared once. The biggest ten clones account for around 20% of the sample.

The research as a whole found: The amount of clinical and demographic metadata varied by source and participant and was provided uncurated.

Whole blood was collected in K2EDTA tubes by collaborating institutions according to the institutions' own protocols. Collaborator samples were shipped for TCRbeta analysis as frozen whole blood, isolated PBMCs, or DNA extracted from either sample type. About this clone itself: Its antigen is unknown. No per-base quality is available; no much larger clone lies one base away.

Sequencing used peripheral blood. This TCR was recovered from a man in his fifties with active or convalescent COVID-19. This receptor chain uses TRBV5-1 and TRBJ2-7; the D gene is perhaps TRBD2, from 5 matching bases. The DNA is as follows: TGCGCCAGCAGCCCGGGCGCTCTCGGGAATAGGTACTTC. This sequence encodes CASSPGALGNRYF.